This TCR beta chain came from a study of T cell changes during pregnancy in multiple sclerosis. Produced via immunoSEQ multiplex PCR; TCRdb's table is partial and in-frame only. Of about 36,000 clones in the sample, under 95% were seen once. V was cut by 1 base and J by 1 base, with 4 bases left in between. The germline gives CDR1 KGHSH, CDR2 LQKENI. The CDR3 runs 14 residues. The sequence came from a female donor with multiple sclerosis, enrolled in a pregnancy study. Source: CD4+ T cells from peripheral blood mononuclear cells, taken after pregnancy. The chain couples TRBV18 to TRBJ2-2, with no clear D. CDR3 region: CASSPHGNTGELFF. The CDR3, as DNA: TGTGCCAGCTCACCACACGGGAACACCGGGGAGCTGTTTTTT.